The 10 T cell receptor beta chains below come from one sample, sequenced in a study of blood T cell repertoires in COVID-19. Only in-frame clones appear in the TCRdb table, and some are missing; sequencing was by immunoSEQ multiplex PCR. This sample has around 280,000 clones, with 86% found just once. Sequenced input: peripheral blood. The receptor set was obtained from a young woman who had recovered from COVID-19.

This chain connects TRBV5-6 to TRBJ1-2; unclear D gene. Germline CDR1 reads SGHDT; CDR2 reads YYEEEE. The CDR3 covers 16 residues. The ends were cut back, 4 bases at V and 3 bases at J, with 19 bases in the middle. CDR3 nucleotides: TGTGCCAGCAGCAATCCGCGGGCAGGAGCCTACTATGGCTACACCTTC. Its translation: CASSNPRAGAYYGYTF.

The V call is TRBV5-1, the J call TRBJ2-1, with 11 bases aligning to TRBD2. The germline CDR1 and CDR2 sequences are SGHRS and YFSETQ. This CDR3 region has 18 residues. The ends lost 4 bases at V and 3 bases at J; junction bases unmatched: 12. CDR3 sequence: CASSPLATSGRNYNEQFF. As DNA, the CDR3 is TGCGCCAGCAGCCCCCTGGCCACTAGCGGGAGAAACTACAATGAGCAGTTCTTC.

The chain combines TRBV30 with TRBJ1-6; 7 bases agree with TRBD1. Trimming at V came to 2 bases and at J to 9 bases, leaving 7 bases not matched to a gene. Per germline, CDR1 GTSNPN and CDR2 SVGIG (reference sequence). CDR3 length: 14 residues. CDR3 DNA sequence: TGTGCCTGGAGTAGACAGGGCTATGTTTCACCCCTCCACTTT. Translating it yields CAWSRQGYVSPLHF.

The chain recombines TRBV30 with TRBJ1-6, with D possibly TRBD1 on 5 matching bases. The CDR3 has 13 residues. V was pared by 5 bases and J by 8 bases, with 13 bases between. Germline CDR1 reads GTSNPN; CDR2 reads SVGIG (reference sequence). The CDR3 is CAWGVREDSPLHF. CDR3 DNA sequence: TGTGCCTGGGGGGTCAGGGAGGATTCACCCCTCCACTTT. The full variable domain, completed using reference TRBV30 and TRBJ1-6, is SQTIHQWPATLVQPVGSPLSLECTVEGTSNPNLYWYRQAAGRGLQLLFYSVGIGQISSEVPQNLSASRPQDRQFILSSKKLLLSDSGFYLCAWGVREDSPLHFGNGTRLTVT.

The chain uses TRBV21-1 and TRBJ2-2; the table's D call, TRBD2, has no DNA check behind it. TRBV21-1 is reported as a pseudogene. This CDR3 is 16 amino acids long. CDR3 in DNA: TGTGCCAGCAGCAAATGCCCGGGAGGGGGCACCGGGGAGCTGTTTTTT. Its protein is CASSKCPGGGTGELFF.

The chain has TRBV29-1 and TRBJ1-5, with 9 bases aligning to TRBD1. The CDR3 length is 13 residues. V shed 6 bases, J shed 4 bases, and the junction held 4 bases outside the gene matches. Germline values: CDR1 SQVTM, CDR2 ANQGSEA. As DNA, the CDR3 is TGCAGCGTAGCGACAGGGGGGAATCAGCCCCAGCATTTT. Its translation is CSVATGGNQPQHF.

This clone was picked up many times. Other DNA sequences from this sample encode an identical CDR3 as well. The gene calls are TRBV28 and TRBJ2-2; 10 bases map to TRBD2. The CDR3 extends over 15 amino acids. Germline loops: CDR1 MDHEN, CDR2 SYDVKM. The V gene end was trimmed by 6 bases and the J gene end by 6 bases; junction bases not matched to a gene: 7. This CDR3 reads CASSPRLAGAGELFF. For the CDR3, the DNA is TGTGCCAGCAGCCCGAGACTAGCGGGCGCCGGGGAGCTGTTTTTT.

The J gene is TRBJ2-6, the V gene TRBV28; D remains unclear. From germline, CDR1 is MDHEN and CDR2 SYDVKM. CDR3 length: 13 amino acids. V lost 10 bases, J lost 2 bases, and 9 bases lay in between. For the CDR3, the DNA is TGTGCCACCATACGGGCTGGGGCCAACGTCCTGACTTTC. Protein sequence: CATIRAGANVLTF. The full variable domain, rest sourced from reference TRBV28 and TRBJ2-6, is DVKVTQSSRYLVKRTGEKVFLECVQDMDHENMFWYRQDPGLGLRLIYFSYDVKMKEKGDIPEGYSVSREKKERFSLILESASTNQTSMYLCATIRAGANVLTFGAGSRLTVL.

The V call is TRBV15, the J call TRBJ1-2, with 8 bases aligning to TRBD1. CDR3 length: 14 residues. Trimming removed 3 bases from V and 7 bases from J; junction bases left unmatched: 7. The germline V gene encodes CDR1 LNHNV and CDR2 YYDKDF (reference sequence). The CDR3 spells CATSRDRDGGGYTF. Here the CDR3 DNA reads TGTGCCACCAGCAGGGACAGGGACGGTGGTGGCTACACCTTC.

The CDR3: CASSGGFGYTF. For the CDR3, the DNA is TGCGCCAGCAGCGGAGGGTTCGGCTACACCTTC. This rearrangement joins TRBV5-1 to TRBJ1-2; D is unclear. Looked up from germline, CDR1 is SGHRS and CDR2 is YFSETQ. CDR3 length: 11 residues. V was trimmed by 4 bases and J by 8 bases, leaving 9 bases between them.